The source of this TCR beta chain is a study of cytomegalovirus exposure and HLA in healthy donors. The donors were members of the validation cohort, which comprised about 120 subjects and was separate from the first cohort of roughly 700 subjects. Between the trimmed V and J ends, which lost 3 bases and 2 bases, there was a span of 14 bases. The CDR3 is made up of 15 amino acids. CDR1 MNHEY and CDR2 SMNVEV come from the germline V gene (reference sequence). Assay used: immunoSEQ multiplex PCR; TCRdb lists only in-frame clones, some missing. The table includes over 200,000 clones, 70% to 90% detected once. Of note for this clone: What it recognizes is unknown.

Notes on the study in general: According to the study, 160 or so TCR beta chains were cytomegalovirus-associated.

Specimen: PBMCs. The rearrangement uses TRBV27 and TRBJ2-7; D possibly corresponds to TRBD1 (6 bases). The sequence was obtained from a woman between 18 and 29 years old in good health and CMV-seronegative. The CDR3 spells CASSLIRDKAYEQYF. DNA of the CDR3: TGTGCCAGCAGTTTGATCCGGGACAAAGCCTACGAGCAGTACTTC.